This T cell receptor (beta chain) was recovered during a study of T-cell reconstitution after alpha-beta-depleted transplantation in children. This clonotype was detected many times. The antigen is unknown. General study results and limits: Surviving recipient T cells and thymic progenitors produced the high day-60 TCRbeta diversity seen in some patients. Roughly two months post-transplant, alpha-beta T cells reportedly originated from several hundred graft clones that had expanded. T-cell counts and diversity were attributed mostly to newly produced T cells one year after transplant.

Preparation of the TCRbeta library used unique molecular identifiers. Each CDR3 protein gets one entry after TCRdb re-called the PCR reads with MiXCR. The sample has 200,000 or so distinct CDR3 sequences, about 6% seen once. The sequence derives from a girl less than two years old with combined immunodeficiency, due to receive a stem cell transplant. Sequenced here: PBMCs, sampled before TCRalphabeta/CD19-depleted stem cell transplant.

The CDR3 loop is CASSLSSGTTDQETQYF. The CDR3 DNA follows: TGTGCCAGCAGTTTATCCTCGGGGACCACAGACCAAGAGACCCAGTACTTC. The chain has TRBV28 and TRBJ2-5, with D perhaps being TRBD1 or TRBD2 (5 bases each). The V gene's germline CDR1 is MDHEN and CDR2 SYDVKM. CDR3 length: 17 residues. V lost 1 base and J lost 0, with 15 bases in between.